The clone carrying this TCR beta chain was recorded only once. The antigen is undetermined. The entry originates in a study of vaccination effects on CD4 cells after COVID-19. Turning to the study itself: Either the BNT162b2 or mRNA-1273 vaccine was given to participants in two doses.

Sequencing was performed with immunoSEQ multiplex PCR; in TCRdb, only in-frame clones are kept and a portion is missing. The sample has tens of thousands of clones, roughly three quarters seen once. Study findings and constraints: From healthy vaccinees, only 1 of 255 vaccine-induced clones also reacted to common cold coronaviruses. Long after vaccination, the clones induced by infection and by vaccine shrank markedly in size.

V lost 5 bases and J lost 8; bases outside the gene matches: 5. The CDR3 is 12 amino acids. Culturing for roughly 10 days preceded CD4+ T cell isolation. Half of the medium was exchanged for IL-2 medium on both days 3 and 7. The rearrangement links TRBV12-3 or TRBV12-4 to TRBJ1-2; 7 positions agree with TRBD1. The source of this sequence is a human donor who received a COVID-19 vaccine. Specimen: CD4+ T cells from PBMCs cultured without peptide, collected before COVID-19 vaccination. CDR3 region: CASSRAQGGYTF. CDR3 in DNA: TGTGCCAGCAGTCGAGCACAGGGGGGCTACACCTTC.